This T cell receptor (beta chain) was identified during a study of T cell responses to AZD1222 COVID-19 vaccine. Generated by immunoSEQ multiplex PCR, the TCRdb table keeps only in-frame clones and is missing some. The sample lists approximately 110,000 clones; 88% were seen once. Overall study results and limits: Mostly white British, mostly female donors; authors suggested clonal diversity may be underestimated.

This clone has only a few counts. Its specificity is not known. The V end lost 3 bases, the J end lost 1 base, and 6 bases lay between the germline ends. This CDR3 contains 13 residues. The germline V gene encodes CDR1 PRHDT and CDR2 FYEKMQ (reference sequence). J is TRBJ1-1 and V is TRBV13; D is undetermined. This receptor was taken from an adult in good health. The specimen comprised peripheral blood, sampled on day 0 of AZD1222 vaccination. The CDR3 sequence is CASSLDTNTEAFF. Written as DNA, the CDR3 is TGTGCCAGCAGCTTGGATACGAACACTGAAGCTTTCTTT.